The next 26 T cell receptor beta chains were all read from a single sample in a study of OX40 agonist ivuxolimab in advanced cancers. Sequenced by immunoSEQ multiplex PCR; TCRdb stores in-frame clones only, minus some. The sample consists of about 45,000 clones, 84% of them appearing once. The sequencing used CD4+ or CD8+ T cells sorted from blood, collected in a trial of the OX40 agonist ivuxolimab. These receptors were taken from an adult with an advanced solid tumor such as melanoma, head and neck, liver or kidney cancer.

This clone was seen more than once but under ten times. V gene TRBV19 combines with J gene TRBJ1-2, with 8 bases matching TRBD1. The CDR3 consists of 16 residues. Germline CDR1 and CDR2: LNHDA and SQIVND (reference sequence). Trimming took 0 bases from V and 6 from J; bases not matched to a gene: 9. CDR3 nucleotide sequence: TGTGCCAGTAGTATAGATCCTGGACAGGGCGTGGATGGCTACACCTTC. Translated: CASSIDPGQGVDGYTF.

V gene TRBV18 combines with J gene TRBJ2-7; TRBD2 might be the D (6 bases). The CDR3 length is 15 residues. Germline CDR1 KGHSH, CDR2 LQKENI. The ends were cut back, 3 bases at V and 0 bases at J, with 12 bases in the middle. This CDR3 is CASSPEVAASYEQYF. In DNA, the CDR3 is TGTGCCAGCTCACCGGAGGTAGCGGCCTCCTACGAGCAGTACTTC. The variable domain in full, completed from reference TRBV18 and TRBJ2-7, reads NAGVMQNPRHLVRRRGQEARLRCSPMKGHSHVYWYRQLPEEGLKFMVYLQKENIIDESGMPKERFSAEFPKEGPSILRIQQVVRGDSAAYFCASSPEVAASYEQYFGPGTRLTVT.

The chain recombines TRBV5-1 with TRBJ2-7, with D possibly matching TRBD1 (7 bases). V was pared by 4 bases and J by 7 bases, with 18 bases between. The CDR3 covers 14 residues. Germline V gene data show CDR1 as SGHRS and CDR2 as YFSETQ. CDR3 region: CASSRGDSSTEQYF. The CDR3 nucleotides read TGCGCCAGCAGCCGCGGGGACAGCTCTACAGAGCAGTACTTC.

This chain uses TRBV7-5 with TRBJ2-7; TRBD2, the table's D call, lacks a check against the DNA. TRBV7-5 is a pseudogene segment. This CDR3 contains 15 residues. The CDR3 loop is CARSLVGSGGYEQYF. The CDR3 coding sequence is TGTGCCAGAAGCTTAGTGGGTAGCGGGGGATACGAGCAGTACTTC.

The V call is TRBV30, the J call TRBJ1-2; TRBD1 is a possible D gene (6 bases). The CDR3 has 13 residues. Per germline, CDR1 GTSNPN and CDR2 SVGIG (reference sequence). The germline V and J ends were trimmed by 1 base and 8 bases, with 14 bases remaining between them. CDR3 nucleotides: TGTGCCTGGAGTGAAGGGGGGAACGGCGGCTACACCTTC. It yields the protein CAWSEGGNGGYTF. Using reference TRBV30 and TRBJ1-2 for the parts outside the CDR3, the full variable domain is SQTIHQWPATLVQPVGSPLSLECTVEGTSNPNLYWYRQAAGRGLQLLFYSVGIGQISSEVPQNLSASRPQDRQFILSSKKLLLSDSGFYLCAWSEGGNGGYTFGSGTRLTVV.

This clone was observed once. The genes are TRBV7-9 and TRBJ2-7, with D tentatively TRBD1 (6 bases). This CDR3 has 16 amino acids. Trimming left V 5 bases short and J 2 bases short, with 19 bases between. Germline V lookup: CDR1 SEHNR, CDR2 FQNEAQ (reference sequence). DNA for the CDR3: TGTGCCAGCAGCCCCTACCGGACAGCGCTGACCTACGAGCAGTACTTC. Translation gives CASSPYRTALTYEQYF. Supplemented by reference TRBV7-9 and TRBJ2-7, the full variable domain reads DTGVSQNPRHKITKRGQNVTFRCDPISEHNRLYWYRQTLGQGPEFLTYFQNEAQLEKSRLLSDRFSAERPKGSFSTLEIQRTEQGDSAMYLCASSPYRTALTYEQYFGPGTRLTVT.

This clone was detected only once. The rearrangement uses TRBV29-1 and TRBJ2-2; D not resolved. There are 14 residues in the CDR3. Trimming removed 1 base from V and 1 base from J, with 7 bases in between. Germline values: CDR1 SQVTM, CDR2 ANQGSEA. This CDR3 is CSVEVGQNTGELFF. CDR3 bases: TGCAGCGTTGAAGTCGGTCAGAACACCGGGGAGCTGTTTTTT.

The chain employs TRBV30 and TRBJ1-3; D perhaps matches TRBD1 (6 bases). Trimming removed 6 bases at V and 2 bases at J, with 17 bases between. CDR3 size: 15 residues. Germline assignment: CDR1 GTSNPN and CDR2 SVGIG (reference sequence). The CDR3, as DNA: TGTGCCTGTCCGAAACAGGGAAAAGCTGGAAACACCATATATTTT. Translating gives CACPKQGKAGNTIYF.

This clone was detected only a few times. The chain joins TRBV19 to TRBJ1-2, with D perhaps TRBD1 (5 bases). In germline, CDR1 is LNHDA, CDR2 SQIVND (reference sequence). V lost 7 bases, J lost 3 bases, and 9 bases lay in between. The CDR3 contains 12 residues. The chain's CDR3 is CASKRGDYGYTF. The CDR3 region has the DNA TGTGCCAGTAAACGGGGGGACTATGGCTACACCTTC.

This clone was found once. The chain is built from TRBV6-1 and TRBJ1-3; TRBD1 is a possible D gene (5 bases). Germline V CDR1 and CDR2: MNHNS, SASEGT. The CDR3 contains 16 residues. Trimming removed 2 bases from V and 2 bases from J, with 13 bases in between. CDR3 coding DNA: TGTGCCAGCAGTGAAAACCCGGGGGTTACTGGAAACACCATATATTTT. Amino acids: CASSENPGVTGNTIYF.

V and J are TRBV18 and TRBJ1-1; D perhaps matches TRBD1 (5 bases). The V and J ends lost 1 base and 9 bases respectively, with 9 bases between them. Germline assignment: CDR1 KGHSH and CDR2 LQKENI. The CDR3 sequence is 12 residues long. CDR3 in DNA: TGTGCCAGCTCACCACGGGAGGGGAAAGCTTTCTTT. It encodes CASSPREGKAFF.

The V call is TRBV15, the J call TRBJ2-7, with a tentative D call TRBD2 (6 bases). V lost 5 bases to trimming and J lost 6 bases, with 20 bases between them. This CDR3 contains 15 residues. Germline V gene data show CDR1 as LNHNV and CDR2 as YYDKDF (reference sequence). The CDR3 DNA sequence: TGTGCCACCAGCCCTCCAGGCCCAACTAGCTCCGAGCAGTACTTC. It is translated as CATSPPGPTSSEQYF.

The chain is built from TRBV7-2 and TRBJ2-3; 12 bases match TRBD2. The CDR3 length is 15 residues. Germline values: CDR1 SGHTA, CDR2 FQGNSA. Losses at the gene ends were 6 bases for V and 2 bases for J; bases not matched to a gene: 3. The CDR3 spells CASSPSGRATDTQYF. The CDR3 DNA follows: TGTGCCAGCAGTCCTAGCGGGAGGGCCACAGATACGCAGTATTTT.

This clone was counted only a few times. The J gene is TRBJ2-7, the V gene TRBV5-1; 9 bases align to TRBD1. Unmatched junction bases numbered 2, after V lost 0 bases and J lost 4 bases. Germline lookup yields CDR1 SGHRS and CDR2 YFSETQ. CDR3 size: 14 residues. CDR3 sequence: CASSLGDRAYEQYF. CDR3 nucleotides: TGCGCCAGCAGCTTGGGGGACAGGGCTTACGAGCAGTACTTC. Complete variable domain (other parts from reference TRBV5-1 and TRBJ2-7): KAGVTQTPRYLIKTRGQQVTLSCSPISGHRSVSWYQQTPGQGLQFLFEYFSETQRNKGNFPGRFSGRQFSNSRSEMNVSTLELGDSALYLCASSLGDRAYEQYFGPGTRLTVT.

This chain connects TRBV5-1 to TRBJ2-7; 8 positions match TRBD2. The CDR3 covers 19 residues. Germline values: CDR1 SGHRS, CDR2 YFSETQ. The trim removed 0 bases at V and 3 bases at J, leaving 17 bases unmatched. The DNA for the CDR3 is TGCGCCAGCAGCTTGGGTCCAGTAGCGGGAAGTGAGGGGGACTACGAGCAGTACTTC. Its protein is CASSLGPVAGSEGDYEQYF.

The V gene is TRBV6-6, the J gene TRBJ1-2; D perhaps matches TRBD1 (5 bases). V lost 0 bases to trimming and J lost 1 base, with 9 bases between them. The germline CDR1 and CDR2 sequences are MNHNY and SVGAGI (reference sequence). This CDR3 spans 15 amino acids. The CDR3 here is CASSYSQGGNYGYTF. CDR3 nucleotide sequence: TGTGCCAGCAGTTACTCGCAGGGAGGTAACTATGGCTACACCTTC.

J is TRBJ2-2 and V is TRBV2; TRBD2 aligns across 12 bases. From germline, CDR1 is SNHLY and CDR2 FYNNEI. This CDR3 is 14 amino acids long. J gave up 5 bases and V 9 bases, and 4 bases lay outside the gene matches. CDR3 protein: CARRLAGDTGELFF. The CDR3 DNA reads TGTGCCAGAAGACTAGCGGGAGATACCGGGGAGCTGTTTTTT.

This clone has only one observation. The chain combines TRBV18 with TRBJ2-2; TRBD1 matches 8 bases. Trimming cost V 0 bases and J 4 bases; bases outside gene matches: 4. Germline loops: CDR1 KGHSH, CDR2 LQKENI. The CDR3 covers 16 residues. Here the CDR3 DNA reads TGTGCCAGCTCACCACCGGAACAGGGGGTCACCGGGGAGCTGTTTTTT. Translated: CASSPPEQGVTGELFF. The full variable domain, in which reference TRBV18 and TRBJ2-2 provide the parts outside the CDR3, is NAGVMQNPRHLVRRRGQEARLRCSPMKGHSHVYWYRQLPEEGLKFMVYLQKENIIDESGMPKERFSAEFPKEGPSILRIQQVVRGDSAAYFCASSPPEQGVTGELFFGEGSRLTVL.

V is TRBV4-2 and J is TRBJ2-3, with D maybe TRBD2 (5 bases). This CDR3 is built from 14 residues. The V and J ends lost 0 bases and 10 bases respectively, with 14 bases between them. The V gene's germline CDR1 is LGHNA and CDR2 YNFKEQ. CDR3 coding DNA: TGTGCCAGCAGCCAAGACCAGGCGACCGGGGCGCAGTATTTT. This codes for CASSQDQATGAQYF.

This clone was counted a single time. This rearrangement joins TRBV5-4 to TRBJ2-1; 15 bases are shared with TRBD2. The CDR3 totals 14 residues. The germline V gene encodes CDR1 SGHNT and CDR2 YYREEE (reference sequence). Losses at the gene ends were 3 bases for V and 9 bases for J; bases not matched to a gene: 1. The CDR3 bases are TGTGCCAGCAGCTGGGGACTAGCGGGGGGTGAGCAGTTCTTC. Translated: CASSWGLAGGEQFF.

The genes are TRBV6-1 and TRBJ1-4, with 11 bases that match TRBD1. V dropped 6 bases and J dropped 8; count of bases not matched to a gene: 8. CDR1 and CDR2 from the germline V gene are MNHNS and SASEGT. This CDR3 spans 15 amino acids. The CDR3: CASSGQGAGNEKLFF. Written as DNA, the CDR3 is TGTGCCAGCAGCGGACAGGGGGCAGGAAACGAAAAACTGTTTTTT.

The chain joins TRBV18 to TRBJ1-1, with 11 bases aligning to TRBD1. The CDR3 runs to 15 residues. CDR1 KGHSH and CDR2 LQKENI come from the germline V gene. The junction had 5 bases not matched to a gene; V was cut back by 5 bases and J by 3 bases. The CDR3 protein is CASSTGQGGYTEAFF. As DNA, the CDR3 is TGTGCCAGCTCAACGGGACAGGGGGGGTACACTGAAGCTTTCTTT.

The chain couples TRBV30 to TRBJ2-5; 8 bases align to TRBD1. The CDR3 runs to 13 residues. CDR1 is GTSNPN and CDR2 is SVGIG in the germline V gene (reference sequence). Trimming took 1 base from V and 4 from J; bases not matched to a gene: 2. CDR3 in amino acids: CAWSGTGSETQYF. DNA of the CDR3: TGTGCCTGGAGTGGGACAGGGTCAGAGACCCAGTACTTC.

This clone came up a few times. The chain recombines TRBV5-6 with TRBJ2-5, with TRBD1 as a possible D gene (6 bases). The CDR3 runs to 16 residues. The germline V gene encodes CDR1 SGHDT and CDR2 YYEEEE. V lost 4 bases to trimming and J lost 4 bases, with 20 bases between them. The CDR3 DNA reads TGTGCCAGCAGCCCCTTGGATCCACAGGGAAGAGAGACCCAGTACTTC. Its protein is CASSPLDPQGRETQYF.

This chain connects TRBV28 to TRBJ1-1; D is uncertain. Germline CDR1 reads MDHEN; CDR2 reads SYDVKM. Trimming cost V 7 bases and J 3 bases, with 3 bases left between them. CDR3 length: 10 residues. This chain's CDR3 is CASKDTEAFF. CDR3 bases: TGTGCCAGCAAGGACACTGAAGCTTTCTTT.

This chain joins TRBV6-6 and TRBJ1-2; D is uncertain. The CDR3 consists of 13 residues. V was cut by 6 bases and J by 3 bases, with 11 bases left in between. CDR1 MNHNY and CDR2 SVGAGI come from the germline V gene (reference sequence). The CDR3 DNA follows: TGTGCCAGCAGCAAGGAAGCGGACTATGGCTACACCTTC. Amino acids: CASSKEADYGYTF.